This T cell receptor (beta chain) originates from a study of regulatory dendritic cells for organ transplantation. Study-wide points: Naive T cells showed high diversity, memory cells less, memory CD8+ least. Considerable individual heterogeneity was seen in alloreactive memory CD8+ T cells.

A word on this clone: Its matching antigen is unknown.

CFSE-labeled sorted T cells met regulatory or mature dendritic cells for around 5 days. Memory T cells were CD45RO+, naive were CD45RA+, sorted by FACS. Clones were sequenced by immunoSEQ multiplex PCR, and TCRdb holds only the in-frame ones, with some missing. The top ten clones hold roughly 0.22% of a sample with roughly 12,000 clones, about nine tenths of them seen once. The sample taken for sequencing was naive CD8+ T cells from blood cultured with regulatory dendritic cells. The subset here: CD45RA+ naive T cells. The TCR comes from a human donor in good health.

CDR3 DNA: TGTGCCAGCAGTTCCTCTACTAGCTTGTATAGAGAGACCCAGTACTTC. Its protein is CASSSSTSLYRETQYF. The V and J genes are TRBV7-6 and TRBJ2-5, with a weak D call TRBD2 (6 bases). In germline, CDR1 is SGHVS, CDR2 FNYEAQ. The V end lost 6 bases, the J end lost 4 bases, and 21 bases lay between the germline ends. This CDR3 contains 16 residues.